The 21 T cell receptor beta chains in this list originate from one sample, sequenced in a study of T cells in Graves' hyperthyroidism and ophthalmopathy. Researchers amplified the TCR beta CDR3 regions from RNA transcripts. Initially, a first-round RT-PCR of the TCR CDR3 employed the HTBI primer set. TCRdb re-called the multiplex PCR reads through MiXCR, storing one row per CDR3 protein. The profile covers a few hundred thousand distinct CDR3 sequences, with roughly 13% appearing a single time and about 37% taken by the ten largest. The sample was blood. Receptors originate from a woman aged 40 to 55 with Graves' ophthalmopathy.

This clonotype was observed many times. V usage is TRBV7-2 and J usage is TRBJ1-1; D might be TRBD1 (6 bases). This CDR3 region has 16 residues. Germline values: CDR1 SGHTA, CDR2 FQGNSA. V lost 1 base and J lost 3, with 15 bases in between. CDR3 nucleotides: TGTGCCAGCAGCTTAGTGGGGGCGCGGAAGGACACTGAAGCTTTCTTT. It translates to CASSLVGARKDTEAFF.

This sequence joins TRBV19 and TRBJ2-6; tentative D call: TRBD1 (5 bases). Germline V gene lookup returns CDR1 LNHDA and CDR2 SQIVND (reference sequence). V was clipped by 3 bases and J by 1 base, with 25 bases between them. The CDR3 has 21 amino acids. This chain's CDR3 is CASSIEPSPTWQGSGANVLTF. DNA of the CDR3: TGTGCCAGTAGTATCGAACCTTCCCCCACGTGGCAGGGATCTGGGGCCAACGTCCTGACTTTC.

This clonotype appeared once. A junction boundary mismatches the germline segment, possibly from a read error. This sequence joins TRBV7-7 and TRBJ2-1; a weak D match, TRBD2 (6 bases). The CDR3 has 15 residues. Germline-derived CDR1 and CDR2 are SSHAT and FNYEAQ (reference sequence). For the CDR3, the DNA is TGTGCTAGCAGCCCCGGGACGGGAGTCTACAATGAGCAGTTCTTC. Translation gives CASSPGTGVYNEQFF. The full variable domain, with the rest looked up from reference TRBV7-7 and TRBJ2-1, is GAGVSQSPRYKVTKRGQDVTLRCDPISSHATLYWYQQALGQGPEFLTYFNYEAQPDKSGLPSDRFSAERPEGSISTLTIQRTEQRDSAMYRCASSPGTGVYNEQFFGPGTRLTVL.

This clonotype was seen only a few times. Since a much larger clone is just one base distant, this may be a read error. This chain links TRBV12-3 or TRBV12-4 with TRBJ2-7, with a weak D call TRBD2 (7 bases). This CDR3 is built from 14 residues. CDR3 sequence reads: CTSFLGGARSEQYF. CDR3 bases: TGTACCAGCTTTTTAGGGGGGGCTAGGAGCGAGCAGTACTTC.

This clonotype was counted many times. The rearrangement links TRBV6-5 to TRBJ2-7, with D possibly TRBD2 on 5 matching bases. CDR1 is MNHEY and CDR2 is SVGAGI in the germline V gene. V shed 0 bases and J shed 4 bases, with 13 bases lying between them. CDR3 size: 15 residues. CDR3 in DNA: TGTGCCAGCAGTTACTCGAGGGATAGGGCTTACGAGCAGTACTTC. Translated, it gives CASSYSRDRAYEQYF.

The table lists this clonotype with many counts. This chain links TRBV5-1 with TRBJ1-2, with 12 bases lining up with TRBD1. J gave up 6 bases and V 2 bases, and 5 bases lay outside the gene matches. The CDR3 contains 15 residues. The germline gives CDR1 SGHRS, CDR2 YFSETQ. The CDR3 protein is CASSFTGQGANGYTF. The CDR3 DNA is TGCGCCAGCAGCTTCACGGGACAGGGGGCTAATGGCTACACCTTC.

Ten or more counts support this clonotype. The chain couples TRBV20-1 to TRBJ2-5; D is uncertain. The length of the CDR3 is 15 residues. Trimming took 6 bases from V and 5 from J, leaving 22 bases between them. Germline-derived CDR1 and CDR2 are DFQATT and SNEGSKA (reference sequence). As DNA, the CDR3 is TGCAGTGCCAAAAAAAGGGCCAGACTGTTGGAGACCCAGTACTTC. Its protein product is CSAKKRARLLETQYF.

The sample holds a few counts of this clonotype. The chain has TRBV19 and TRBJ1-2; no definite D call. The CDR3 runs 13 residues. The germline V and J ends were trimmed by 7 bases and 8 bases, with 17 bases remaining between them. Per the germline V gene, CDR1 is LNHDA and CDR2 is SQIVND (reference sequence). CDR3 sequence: CASTGIGEWGYTF. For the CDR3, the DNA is TGTGCCAGTACGGGCATCGGCGAATGGGGCTACACCTTC.

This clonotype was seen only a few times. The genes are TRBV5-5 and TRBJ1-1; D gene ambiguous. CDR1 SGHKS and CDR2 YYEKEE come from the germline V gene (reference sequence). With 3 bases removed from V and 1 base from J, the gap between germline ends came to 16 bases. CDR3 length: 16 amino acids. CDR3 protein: CASSSREGGSNTEAFF. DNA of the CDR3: TGTGCCAGCAGCTCGCGGGAGGGAGGGTCGAACACTGAAGCTTTCTTT.

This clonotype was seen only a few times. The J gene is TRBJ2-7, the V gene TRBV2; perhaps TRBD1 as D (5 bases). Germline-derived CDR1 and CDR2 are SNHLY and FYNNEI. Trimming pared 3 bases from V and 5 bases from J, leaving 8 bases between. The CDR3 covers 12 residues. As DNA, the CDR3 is TGTGCCAGCAGTGAGGACATAGACGAGCAGTACTTC. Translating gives CASSEDIDEQYF.

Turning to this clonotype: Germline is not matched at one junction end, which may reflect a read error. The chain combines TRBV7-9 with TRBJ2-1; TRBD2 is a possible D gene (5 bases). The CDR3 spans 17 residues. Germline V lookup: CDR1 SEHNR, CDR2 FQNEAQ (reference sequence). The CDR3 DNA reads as TGTGCCAGCAGCCAACGGACGGGCGGGTGGGCCGCCAATGAGCAGCTCTTC. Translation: CASSQRTGGWAANEQLF.

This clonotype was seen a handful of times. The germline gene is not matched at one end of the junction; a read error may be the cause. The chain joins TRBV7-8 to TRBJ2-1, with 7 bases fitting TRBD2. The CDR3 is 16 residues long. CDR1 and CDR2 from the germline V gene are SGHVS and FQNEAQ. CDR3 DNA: TGTGCCAGCAGCTTAGCCCCGGGAGGTTCCTTCAATGAGCAGTTCTTC. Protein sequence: CASSLAPGGSFNEQFF.

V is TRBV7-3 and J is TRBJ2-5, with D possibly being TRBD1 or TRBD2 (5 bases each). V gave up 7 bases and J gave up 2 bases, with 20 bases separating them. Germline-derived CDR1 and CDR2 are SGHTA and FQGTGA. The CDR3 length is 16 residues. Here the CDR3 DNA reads TGTGCCAGCAACGCGTCCGGGACGCCCGATCAAGAGACCCAGTACTTC. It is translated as CASNASGTPDQETQYF.

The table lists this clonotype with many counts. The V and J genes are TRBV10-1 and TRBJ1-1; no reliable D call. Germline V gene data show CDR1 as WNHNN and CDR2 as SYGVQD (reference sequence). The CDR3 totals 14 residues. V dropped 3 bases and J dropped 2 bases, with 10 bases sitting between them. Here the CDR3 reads CASSESSLNTEAFF. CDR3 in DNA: TGCGCCAGCAGTGAATCGTCCCTAAACACTGAAGCTTTCTTT.

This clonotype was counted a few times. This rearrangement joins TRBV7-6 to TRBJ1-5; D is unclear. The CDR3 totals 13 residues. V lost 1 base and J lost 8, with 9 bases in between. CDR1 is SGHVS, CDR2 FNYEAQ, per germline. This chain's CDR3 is CASSLVGREPQHF. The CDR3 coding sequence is TGTGCCAGCAGCTTAGTAGGGCGGGAGCCCCAGCATTTT.

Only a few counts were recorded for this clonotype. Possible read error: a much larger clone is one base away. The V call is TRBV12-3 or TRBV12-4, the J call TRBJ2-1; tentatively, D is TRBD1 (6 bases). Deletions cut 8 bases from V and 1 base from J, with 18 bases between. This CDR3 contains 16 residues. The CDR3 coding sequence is TGTGCCAGCGGTCAGAAAACAGGGCGATCCTACAATGAGCAGTTCTTC. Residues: CASGQKTGRSYNEQFF.

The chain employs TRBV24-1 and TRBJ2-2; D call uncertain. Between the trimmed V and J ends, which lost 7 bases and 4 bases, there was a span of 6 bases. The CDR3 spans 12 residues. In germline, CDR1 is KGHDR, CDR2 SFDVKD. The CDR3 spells CATRLGTGELFF. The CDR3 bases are TGTGCCACCAGACTGGGCACCGGGGAGCTGTTTTTT.

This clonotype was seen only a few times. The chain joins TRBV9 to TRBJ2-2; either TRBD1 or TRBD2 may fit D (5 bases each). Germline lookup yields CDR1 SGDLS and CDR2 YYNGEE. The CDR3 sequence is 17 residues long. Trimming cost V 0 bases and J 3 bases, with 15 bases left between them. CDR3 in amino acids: CASSVDPPGTDTGELFF. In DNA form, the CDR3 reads TGTGCCAGCAGCGTAGACCCCCCAGGGACGGACACCGGGGAGCTGTTTTTT.

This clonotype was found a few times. The CDR3 coding sequence is TGTGCCAGCAGCCAAGATTTTAATCCCTCTACCGATCGTGGTGGCTACACCTTC. Translation: CASSQDFNPSTDRGGYTF. The chain is built from TRBV14 and TRBJ1-2; D ambiguous. Germline lookup yields CDR1 SGHDN and CDR2 FVKESK. The germline V and J ends were trimmed by 0 bases and 7 bases, with 24 bases remaining between them. The CDR3 runs 18 residues.

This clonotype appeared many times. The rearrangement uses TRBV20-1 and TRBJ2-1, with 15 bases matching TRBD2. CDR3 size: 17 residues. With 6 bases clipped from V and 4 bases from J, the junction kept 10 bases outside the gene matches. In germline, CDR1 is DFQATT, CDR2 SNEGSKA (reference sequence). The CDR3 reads CSAGGTSGRRGYNEQFF. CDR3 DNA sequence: TGCAGTGCGGGAGGGACTAGCGGGAGGCGGGGATACAATGAGCAGTTCTTC.

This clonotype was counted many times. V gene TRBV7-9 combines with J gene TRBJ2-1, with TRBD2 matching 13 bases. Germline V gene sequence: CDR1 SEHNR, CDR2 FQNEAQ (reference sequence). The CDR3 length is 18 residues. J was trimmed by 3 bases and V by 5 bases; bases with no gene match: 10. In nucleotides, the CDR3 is TGTGCCAGCAGCCCTATTGGGACTAGCGGGACCTTCTACAATGAGCAGTTCTTC. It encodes CASSPIGTSGTFYNEQFF.